This is a list of T cell receptor beta chains from one sample in a study of cytomegalovirus exposure and HLA in healthy donors. The protocol was immunoSEQ multiplex PCR, while the TCRdb copy is restricted to in-frame clones and leaves out a portion. In the table there are 65,000 or so clones, about 72% of which are singletons. Sequencing input: PBMCs. The receptors were sampled from a woman between 40 and 50 years old in good health and CMV-seropositive. Each CDR3 is given with its conserved first and last residue. The D gene is left open where the match is weak. A row's size may be missing; if present it is once, few, many or a size class.

clone size,V gene,D gene,J gene,CDR3 protein,CDR3 DNA
-,TRBV7-9,TRBD1,TRBJ2-7,CASSPGQGYSYEQYF,TGTGCCAGCAGCCCCGGACAGGGGTACTCCTACGAGCAGTACTTC
-,TRBV6-1,-,TRBJ1-6,CASSEAKRSYNSPLHF,TGTGCCAGCAGTGAAGCCAAGAGGTCCTATAATTCACCCCTCCACTTT
-,TRBV5-8,-,TRBJ1-5,CASSFLRDGGNQPQHF,TGTGCCAGCAGCTTTTTAAGGGACGGGGGAAATCAGCCCCAGCATTTT
once,TRBV5-4,TRBD2,TRBJ2-3,CASSPFPTSGADTQYF,TGTGCCAGCAGCCCCTTTCCGACTAGCGGGGCAGATACGCAGTATTTT
-,TRBV5-4,-,TRBJ1-3,CASSSGEEGRDTIYF,TGTGCCAGCAGCTCCGGGGAGGAGGGGAGAGACACCATATATTTT
-,TRBV19,-,TRBJ1-2,CASSPGMSSNYGYTF,TGTGCCAGTAGTCCCGGTATGTCTTCTAACTATGGCTACACCTTC
-,TRBV4-3,-,TRBJ2-1,CASSQGHNSYNEQFF,TGCGCCAGCAGCCAAGGACACAACTCCTACAATGAGCAGTTCTTC
-,TRBV5-4,TRBD1,TRBJ2-2,CASSLGTGRTGELFF,TGTGCCAGCAGCCTCGGGACAGGGCGGACCGGGGAGCTGTTTTTT
-,TRBV11-3,-,TRBJ1-1,CASSGVGPARFF,TGTGCCAGCAGCGGGGTGGGGCCGGCGCGATTCTTT
-,TRBV7-3,TRBD1,TRBJ1-1,CASSLEAGGRAFF,TGTGCCAGCAGCTTAGAGGCAGGGGGCAGAGCTTTCTTT
-,TRBV7-9,TRBD2,TRBJ2-3,CASRPLAGEEVDTQYF,TGTGCCAGCAGACCACTAGCGGGGGAAGAGGTAGATACGCAGTATTTT
few,TRBV13,TRBD1,TRBJ1-1,CASSPNTHRGRTEAFF,TGTGCCAGCAGCCCCAACACCCACAGGGGGAGGACTGAAGCTTTCTTT
-,TRBV11-3,TRBD1,TRBJ1-1,CASSLGQGDAEAFF,TGTGCCAGCAGCTTAGGGCAGGGGGACGCTGAAGCTTTCTTT
-,TRBV6-1,-,TRBJ2-5,CASSESWGRSETQYF,TGTGCCAGCAGTGAATCCTGGGGGCGGTCAGAGACCCAGTACTTC
-,TRBV5-1,TRBD1,TRBJ1-1,CASSLGQGWSGEAFF,TGCGCCAGCAGCTTAGGACAGGGGTGGTCGGGTGAAGCTTTCTTT
-,TRBV10-3,TRBD1,TRBJ2-5,CAISLTGGLETQYF,TGTGCCATCAGTCTGACAGGGGGCCTAGAGACCCAGTACTTC
once,TRBV6-5,-,TRBJ1-5,CASREGNQPQHF,TGTGCCAGCAGGGAGGGAAATCAGCCCCAGCATTTT
-,TRBV7-9,-,TRBJ1-6,CASSPFGRGDNSPLHF,TGTGCCAGCAGCCCCTTCGGTCGCGGGGATAATTCACCCCTCCACTTT
-,TRBV6-1,-,TRBJ2-7,CASSQYGERYEQYF,TGTGCCAGCAGTCAGTACGGAGAAAGATACGAGCAGTACTTC
-,TRBV7-2,TRBD1,TRBJ1-3,CASSSTGVENTIYF,TGTGCCAGCAGCTCGACAGGGGTCGAAAACACCATATATTTT
-,TRBV27,TRBD1,TRBJ1-1,CASSSDRRGSTEAFF,TGTGCCAGCAGTTCGGACAGGAGGGGCTCCACTGAAGCTTTCTTT
-,TRBV5-6,TRBD1,TRBJ2-1,CASSFRDREYSEQFF,TGTGCCAGCAGCTTCCGGGACAGGGAATATAGTGAGCAGTTCTTC